Shown below are 8 T cell receptor beta chains from a single sample sequenced in a study of breast tumors, draining lymph nodes, adjacent tissues. TCRdb passed the multiplex PCR reads through MiXCR, listing each CDR3 protein once. Of about 140,000 distinct CDR3 sequences in the sample, over 25% are singletons; the top ten hold 2.3%. Breast cancer patients provided tissue from their axillary draining lymph nodes. Sequencing used axillary lymph node tissue. These receptor sequences come from a female donor with breast cancer. Some clones in this sample may be carry-over from other donors' samples.

Ten or more counts support this clonotype. CDR3 sequence reads: CASSFWESQPQHF. The CDR3 nucleotides read TGTGCCAGCAGCTTCTGGGAGAGTCAGCCCCAGCATTTT. This sequence joins TRBV7-9 and TRBJ1-5; no definite D call. The length of the CDR3 is 13 residues. Trimming took 3 bases from V and 6 from J, leaving 9 bases between them. Germline CDR1 and CDR2: SEHNR and FQNEAQ (reference sequence).

Many counts were recorded for this clonotype. J is TRBJ2-7 and V is TRBV19; 10 bases match TRBD1. The germline CDR1 and CDR2 sequences are LNHDA and SQIVND (reference sequence). V shed 6 bases and J 7 bases; nucleotides not matched to a gene: 12. This CDR3 region has 15 residues. This CDR3 is CASRNGGTGEWEQYF. Written as DNA, the CDR3 is TGTGCCAGTAGGAACGGAGGGACAGGGGAATGGGAGCAGTACTTC. Together with reference TRBV19 and TRBJ2-7, the CDR3 gives the full variable domain: DGGITQSPKYLFRKEGQNVTLSCEQNLNHDAMYWYRQDPGQGLRLIYYSQIVNDFQKGDIAEGYSVSREKKESFPLTVTSAQKNPTAFYLCASRNGGTGEWEQYFGPGTRLTVT.

A word on this clonotype: A much larger clone is a single base away; this may be a read error. This chain connects TRBV18 to TRBJ1-3, with D possibly matching TRBD1 (6 bases). V lost 0 bases, J lost 8 bases, and 11 bases lay in between. The germline gives CDR1 KGHSH, CDR2 LQKENI. The CDR3 is made up of 14 amino acids. The CDR3 nucleotides read TGTGCCAGCTCACCACCGCGGGGGCTGCACACCATATATTTT. Encoded protein: CASSPPRGLHTIYF.

In the case of this clonotype: A read error may account for a junction end that differs from germline. CDR3 in amino acids: CASSALPTIGSYSEQFF. CDR3 DNA sequence: TGTGCCAGCAGTGCTCTACCCACAATCGGCTCCTACAGTGAGCAGTTCTTC. The chain recombines TRBV2 with TRBJ2-1; D gene unclear. CDR1 is SNHLY and CDR2 is FYNNEI in the germline V gene. The CDR3 sequence is 17 residues long.

V usage is TRBV10-2 and J usage is TRBJ2-1; TRBD1 is a possible D gene (5 bases). This CDR3 comprises 13 residues. V was shortened by 3 bases and J by 10 bases, with 13 bases between the two germline ends. Germline CDR1 reads WSHSY; CDR2 reads SAAADI. The CDR3, as DNA: TGCGCCAGCAGTGAAGTAGGGGTCGGCGAGCAGTTCTTC. This translates into CASSEVGVGEQFF.

This clonotype was observed once. One end of the junction fails to match germline, which may point to a read error. This sequence joins TRBV25-1 and TRBJ2-1; TRBD1 aligns across 9 bases. The CDR3 spans 14 residues. Germline CDR1 reads MGHDK; CDR2 reads SYGVNS. The CDR3, as DNA: TGCGCCAGCAGTACCCGGGACAGGGCCAATGAGCAGTTCTTC. Translated, it gives CASSTRDRANEQFF. Using reference TRBV25-1 and TRBJ2-1 for the parts outside the CDR3, the full variable domain is EADIYQTPRYLVIGTGKKITLECSQTMGHDKMYWYQQDPGMELHLIHYSYGVNSTEKGDLSSESTVSRIRTEHFPLTLESARPSHTSQYLCASSTRDRANEQFFGPGTRLTVL.

This clonotype was detected ten times or more. The chain joins TRBV7-2 to TRBJ2-3, with D uncertain. Germline V CDR1 and CDR2: SGHTA, FQGNSA. V dropped 3 bases and J dropped 0 bases, with 16 bases sitting between them. The CDR3 covers 17 residues. CDR3 sequence reads: CASSFPGQVYSTDTQYF. The CDR3 DNA is TGTGCCAGCAGCTTCCCCGGGCAAGTGTATAGCACAGATACGCAGTATTTT.

A word on this clonotype: The germline gene is not matched at one end of the junction; a read error may be the cause. The chain carries TRBV4-1 and TRBJ1-5; weak D call: TRBD1 (5 bases). The CDR3 length is 18 residues. The germline V gene has CDR1 MGHRA and CDR2 YSYEKL. The CDR3, as DNA: TGCGCCAGCAGTCAAGATCCGCTCGGTTGGGGGAAAGATCGGCCCCAGCATTTT. Translating gives CASSQDPLGWGKDRPQHF.